This TCR beta chain was identified in a study of blood T cell repertoires in COVID-19. Method: immunoSEQ multiplex PCR; TCRdb's copy keeps in-frame clones and lacks some. This table has some 74,000 clones, around 80% appearing once. CDR3 length: 14 residues. Germline V gene lookup returns CDR1 SGHRS and CDR2 YFSETQ. V lost 5 bases and J lost 3, with 11 bases in between. The V gene is TRBV5-1, the J gene TRBJ2-2; weak D call: TRBD1 (7 bases). This clonotype was sampled from a woman older than 75 with active or convalescent COVID-19. The specimen sequenced was peripheral blood. As DNA, the CDR3 is TGCGCCAGCAGTCGCAGGGGGGACACCGGGGAGCTGTTTTTT. This codes for CASSRRGDTGELFF.